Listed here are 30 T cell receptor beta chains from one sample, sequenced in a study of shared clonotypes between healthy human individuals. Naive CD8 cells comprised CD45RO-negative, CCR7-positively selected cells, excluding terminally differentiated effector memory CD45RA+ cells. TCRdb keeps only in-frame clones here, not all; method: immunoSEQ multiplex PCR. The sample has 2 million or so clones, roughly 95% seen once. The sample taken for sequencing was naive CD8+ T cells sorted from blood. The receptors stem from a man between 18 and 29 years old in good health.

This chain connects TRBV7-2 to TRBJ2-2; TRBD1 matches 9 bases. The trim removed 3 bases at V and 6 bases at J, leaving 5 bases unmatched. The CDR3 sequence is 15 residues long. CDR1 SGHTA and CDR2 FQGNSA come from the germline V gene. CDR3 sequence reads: CASSFGTGIPGELFF. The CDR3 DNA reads TGTGCCAGCAGCTTCGGGACAGGGATTCCCGGGGAGCTGTTTTTT.

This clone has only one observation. DNA of the CDR3: TGTGCCAGCAGCGAGACAGGGGTTGCAGGAAACACCATATATTTT. Translation gives CASSETGVAGNTIYF. The chain combines TRBV6-5 with TRBJ1-3; TRBD1 agrees at 8 bases. Trimming removed 6 bases from V and 4 bases from J; junction bases left unmatched: 8. From germline, CDR1 is MNHEY and CDR2 SVGAGI. The CDR3 totals 15 residues.

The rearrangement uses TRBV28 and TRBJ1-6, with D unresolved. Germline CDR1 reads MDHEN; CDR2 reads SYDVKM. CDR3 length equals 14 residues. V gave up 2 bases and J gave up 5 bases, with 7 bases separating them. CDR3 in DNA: TGTGCCAGCAGTTTAGCACCTAATAATTCACCCCTCCACTTT. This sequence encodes CASSLAPNNSPLHF.

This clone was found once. The CDR3 loop is CASSLGLVAGGVTDTQYF. In DNA form, the CDR3 reads TGTGCCAGCAGCTTGGGCCTTGTAGCGGGGGGTGTTACAGATACGCAGTATTTT. V usage is TRBV5-4 and J usage is TRBJ2-3; 10 positions agree with TRBD2. V shed 0 bases, J shed 3 bases, and the junction held 10 bases outside the gene matches. The CDR3 is 18 residues long. Germline values: CDR1 SGHNT, CDR2 YYREEE (reference sequence).

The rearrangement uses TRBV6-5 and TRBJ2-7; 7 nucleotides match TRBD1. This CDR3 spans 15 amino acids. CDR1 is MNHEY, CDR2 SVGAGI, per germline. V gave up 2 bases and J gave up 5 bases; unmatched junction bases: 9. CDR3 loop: CASSYPRQGVDEQYF. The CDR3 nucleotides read TGTGCCAGCAGTTACCCGCGGCAGGGGGTCGACGAGCAGTACTTC.

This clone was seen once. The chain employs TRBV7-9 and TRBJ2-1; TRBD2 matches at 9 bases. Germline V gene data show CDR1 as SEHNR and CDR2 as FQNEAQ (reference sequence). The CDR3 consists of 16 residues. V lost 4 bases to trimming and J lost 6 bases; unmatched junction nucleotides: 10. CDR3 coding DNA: TGTGCCAGCAGCTCGGTAGCGGGAGTCCTCGGCAATGAGCAGTTCTTC. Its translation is CASSSVAGVLGNEQFF.

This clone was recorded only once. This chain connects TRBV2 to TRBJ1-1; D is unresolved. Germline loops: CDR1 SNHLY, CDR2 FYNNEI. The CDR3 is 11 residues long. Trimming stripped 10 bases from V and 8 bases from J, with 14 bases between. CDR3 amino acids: CATSGPREAFF. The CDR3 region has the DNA TGTGCCACCTCCGGGCCTCGGGAAGCTTTCTTT.

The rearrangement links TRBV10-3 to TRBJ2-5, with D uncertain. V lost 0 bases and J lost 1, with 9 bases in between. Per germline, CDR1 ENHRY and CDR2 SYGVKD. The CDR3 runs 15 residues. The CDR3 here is CAISESSGFQETQYF. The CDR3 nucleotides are TGTGCCATCAGTGAGTCCTCGGGTTTCCAAGAGACCCAGTACTTC.

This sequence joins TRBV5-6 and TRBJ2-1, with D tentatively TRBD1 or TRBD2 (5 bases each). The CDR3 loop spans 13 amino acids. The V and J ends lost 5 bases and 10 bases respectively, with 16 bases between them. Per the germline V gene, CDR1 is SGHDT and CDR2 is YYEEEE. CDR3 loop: CASSRGGGTEQFF. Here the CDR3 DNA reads TGTGCCAGCAGTCGCGGTGGGGGAACAGAGCAGTTCTTC.

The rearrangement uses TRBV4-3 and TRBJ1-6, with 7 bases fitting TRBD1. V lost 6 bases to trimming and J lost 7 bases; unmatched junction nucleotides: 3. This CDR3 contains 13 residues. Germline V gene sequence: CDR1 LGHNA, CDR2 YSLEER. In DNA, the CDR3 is TGCGCCAGCAGGCCCAGGGGGAATTCACCCCTCCACTTT. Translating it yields CASRPRGNSPLHF.

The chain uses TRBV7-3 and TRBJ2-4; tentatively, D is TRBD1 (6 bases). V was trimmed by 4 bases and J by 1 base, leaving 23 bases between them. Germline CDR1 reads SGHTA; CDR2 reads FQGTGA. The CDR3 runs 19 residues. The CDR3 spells CASSWDTNKGLSAKNIQYF. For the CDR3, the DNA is TGTGCCAGCAGCTGGGACACCAACAAAGGCCTGAGCGCCAAAAACATTCAGTACTTC.

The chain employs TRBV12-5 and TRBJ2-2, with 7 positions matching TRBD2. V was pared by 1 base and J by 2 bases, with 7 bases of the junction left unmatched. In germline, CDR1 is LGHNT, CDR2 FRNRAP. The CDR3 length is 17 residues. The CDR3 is CASGLGLGGVNTGELFF. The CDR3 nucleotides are TGTGCTAGTGGTTTGGGCCTGGGAGGGGTCAACACCGGGGAGCTGTTTTTT.

The CDR3 DNA sequence: TGTGCCAGCAGTTTATCCAGGGACGCCTACGAGCAGTACTTC. It yields the protein CASSLSRDAYEQYF. J is TRBJ2-7 and V is TRBV27, with D perhaps assigned TRBD1 or TRBD2 (5 bases each). This CDR3 contains 14 residues. Germline loops: CDR1 MNHEY, CDR2 SMNVEV (reference sequence). With 0 bases removed from V and 2 bases from J, the gap between germline ends came to 8 bases.

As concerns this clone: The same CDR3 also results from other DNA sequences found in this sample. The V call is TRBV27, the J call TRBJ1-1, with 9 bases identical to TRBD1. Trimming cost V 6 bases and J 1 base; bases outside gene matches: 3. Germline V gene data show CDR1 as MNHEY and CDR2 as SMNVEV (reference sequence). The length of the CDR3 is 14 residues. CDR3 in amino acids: CASSLQGANTEAFF. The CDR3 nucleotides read TGTGCCAGCAGCCTACAGGGGGCGAACACTGAAGCTTTCTTT.

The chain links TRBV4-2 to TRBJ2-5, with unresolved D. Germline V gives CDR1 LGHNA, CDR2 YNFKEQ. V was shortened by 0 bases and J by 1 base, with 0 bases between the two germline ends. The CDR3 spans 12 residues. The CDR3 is CASSQDQETQYF. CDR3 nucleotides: TGTGCCAGCAGCCAAGACCAAGAGACCCAGTACTTC.

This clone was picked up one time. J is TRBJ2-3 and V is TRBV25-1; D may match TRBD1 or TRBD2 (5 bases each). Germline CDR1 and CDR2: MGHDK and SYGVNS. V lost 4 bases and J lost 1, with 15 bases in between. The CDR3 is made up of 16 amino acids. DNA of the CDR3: TGTGCCAGCAGTGGTGAGAGGGGTGGGGGCACAGATACGCAGTATTTT. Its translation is CASSGERGGGTDTQYF.

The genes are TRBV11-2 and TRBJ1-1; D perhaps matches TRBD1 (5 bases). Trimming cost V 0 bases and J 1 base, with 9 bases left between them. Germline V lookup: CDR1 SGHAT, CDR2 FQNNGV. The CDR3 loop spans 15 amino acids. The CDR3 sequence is CASSLDEGQNTEAFF. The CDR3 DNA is TGTGCCAGCAGCTTAGACGAGGGGCAGAACACTGAAGCTTTCTTT.

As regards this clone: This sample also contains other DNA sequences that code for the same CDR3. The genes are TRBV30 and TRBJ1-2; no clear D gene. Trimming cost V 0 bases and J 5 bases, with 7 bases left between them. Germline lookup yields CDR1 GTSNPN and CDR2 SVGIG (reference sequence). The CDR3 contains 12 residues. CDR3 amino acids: CAWSVGGYGYTF. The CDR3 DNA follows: TGTGCCTGGAGTGTAGGCGGATATGGCTACACCTTC. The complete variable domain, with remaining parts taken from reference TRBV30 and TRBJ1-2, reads SQTIHQWPATLVQPVGSPLSLECTVEGTSNPNLYWYRQAAGRGLQLLFYSVGIGQISSEVPQNLSASRPQDRQFILSSKKLLLSDSGFYLCAWSVGGYGYTFGSGTRLTVV.

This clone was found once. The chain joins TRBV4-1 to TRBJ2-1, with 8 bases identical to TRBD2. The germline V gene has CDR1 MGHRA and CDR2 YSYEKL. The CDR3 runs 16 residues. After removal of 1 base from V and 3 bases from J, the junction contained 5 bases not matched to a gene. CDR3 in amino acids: CASSQVAGLGYNEQFF. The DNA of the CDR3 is TGCGCCAGCAGCCAAGTCGCGGGACTAGGCTACAATGAGCAGTTCTTC.

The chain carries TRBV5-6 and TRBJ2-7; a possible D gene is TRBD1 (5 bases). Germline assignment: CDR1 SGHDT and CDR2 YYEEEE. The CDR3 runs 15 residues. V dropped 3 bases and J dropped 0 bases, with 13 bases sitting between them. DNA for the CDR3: TGTGCCAGCAGCTCATCGACAGTCCTCTCCTACGAGCAGTACTTC. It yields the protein CASSSSTVLSYEQYF.

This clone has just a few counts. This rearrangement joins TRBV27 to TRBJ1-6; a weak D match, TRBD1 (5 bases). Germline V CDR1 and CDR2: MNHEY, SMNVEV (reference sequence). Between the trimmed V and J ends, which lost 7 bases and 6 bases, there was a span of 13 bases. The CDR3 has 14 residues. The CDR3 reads CASNWGRGNSPLHF. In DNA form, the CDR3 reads TGTGCCAGCAATTGGGGCCGCGGTAATTCACCCCTCCACTTT.

The CDR3 DNA is TGCGCCAGCAGTGACTTCCTAGCGGCCGACAATGAGCAGTTCTTC. Translation gives CASSDFLAADNEQFF. The chain joins TRBV10-1 to TRBJ2-1, with TRBD2 matching over 7 bases. This CDR3 comprises 15 residues. Trimming cost V 3 bases and J 5 bases; bases outside gene matches: 7. CDR1 is WNHNN and CDR2 is SYGVQD in the germline V gene (reference sequence).

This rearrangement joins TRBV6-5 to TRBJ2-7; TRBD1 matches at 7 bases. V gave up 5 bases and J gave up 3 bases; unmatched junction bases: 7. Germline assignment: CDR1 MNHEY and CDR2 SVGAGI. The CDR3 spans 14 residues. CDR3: CASSSRDSYYEQYF. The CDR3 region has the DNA TGTGCCAGCAGTAGCCGGGACAGTTACTACGAGCAGTACTTC.

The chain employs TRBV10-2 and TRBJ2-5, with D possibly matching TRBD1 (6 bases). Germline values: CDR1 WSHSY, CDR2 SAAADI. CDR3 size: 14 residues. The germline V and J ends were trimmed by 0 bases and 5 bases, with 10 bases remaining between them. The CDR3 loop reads CASSESQGWETQYF. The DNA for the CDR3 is TGCGCCAGCAGTGAGTCACAGGGATGGGAGACCCAGTACTTC.

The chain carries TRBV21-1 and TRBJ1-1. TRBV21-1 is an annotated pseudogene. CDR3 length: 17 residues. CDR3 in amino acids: CASSKAGDREADTEAFF. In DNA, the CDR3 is TGTGCCAGCAGCAAAGCAGGCGACCGGGAGGCCGACACTGAAGCTTTCTTT.

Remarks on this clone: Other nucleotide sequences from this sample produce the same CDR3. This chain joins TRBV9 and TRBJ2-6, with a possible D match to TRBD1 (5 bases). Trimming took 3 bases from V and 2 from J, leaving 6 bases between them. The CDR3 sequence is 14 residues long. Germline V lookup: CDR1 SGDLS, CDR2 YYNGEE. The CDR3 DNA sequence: TGTGCCAGCAGCGGCAGGGCTGGGGCCAACGTCCTGACTTTC. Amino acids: CASSGRAGANVLTF.

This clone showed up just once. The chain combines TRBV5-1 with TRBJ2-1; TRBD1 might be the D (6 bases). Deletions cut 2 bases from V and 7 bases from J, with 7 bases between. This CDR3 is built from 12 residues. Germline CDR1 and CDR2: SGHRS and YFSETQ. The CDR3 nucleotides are TGCGCCAGCAGCTTTACAGGGAATGAGCAGTTCTTC. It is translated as CASSFTGNEQFF. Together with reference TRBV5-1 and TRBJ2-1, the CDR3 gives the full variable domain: KAGVTQTPRYLIKTRGQQVTLSCSPISGHRSVSWYQQTPGQGLQFLFEYFSETQRNKGNFPGRFSGRQFSNSRSEMNVSTLELGDSALYLCASSFTGNEQFFGPGTRLTVL.

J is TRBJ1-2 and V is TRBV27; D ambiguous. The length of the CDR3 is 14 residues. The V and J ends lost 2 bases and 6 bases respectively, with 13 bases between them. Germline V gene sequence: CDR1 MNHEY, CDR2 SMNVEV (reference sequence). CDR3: CASSLLHPGHGYTF. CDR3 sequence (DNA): TGTGCCAGCAGTTTACTCCACCCGGGTCATGGCTACACCTTC.

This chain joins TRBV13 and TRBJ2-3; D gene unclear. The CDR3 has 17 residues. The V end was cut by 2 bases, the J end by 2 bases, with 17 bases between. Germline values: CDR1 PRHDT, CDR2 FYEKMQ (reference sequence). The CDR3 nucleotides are TGTGCCAGCAGCTTATCTCTCCGATGGGCAGACACAGATACGCAGTATTTT. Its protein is CASSLSLRWADTDTQYF.

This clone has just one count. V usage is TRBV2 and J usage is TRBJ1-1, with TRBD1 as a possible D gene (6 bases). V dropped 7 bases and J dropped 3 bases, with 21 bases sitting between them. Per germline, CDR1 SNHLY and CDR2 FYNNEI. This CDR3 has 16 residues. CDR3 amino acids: CASIPGQRGEYTEAFF. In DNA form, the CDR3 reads TGTGCCAGCATACCCGGACAGCGTGGGGAGTACACTGAAGCTTTCTTT.